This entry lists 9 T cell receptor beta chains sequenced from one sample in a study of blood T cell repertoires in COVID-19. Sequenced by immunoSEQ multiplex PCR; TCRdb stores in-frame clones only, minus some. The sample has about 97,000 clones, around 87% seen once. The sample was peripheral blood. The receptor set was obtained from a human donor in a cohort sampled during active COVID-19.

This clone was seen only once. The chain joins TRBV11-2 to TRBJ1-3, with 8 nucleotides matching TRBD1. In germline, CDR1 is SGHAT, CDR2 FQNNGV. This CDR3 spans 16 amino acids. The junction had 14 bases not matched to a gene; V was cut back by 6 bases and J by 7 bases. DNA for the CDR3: TGTGCCAGCAGGACTACAGGGGGTCGTGATGTGAACACCATATATTTT. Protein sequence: CASRTTGGRDVNTIYF.

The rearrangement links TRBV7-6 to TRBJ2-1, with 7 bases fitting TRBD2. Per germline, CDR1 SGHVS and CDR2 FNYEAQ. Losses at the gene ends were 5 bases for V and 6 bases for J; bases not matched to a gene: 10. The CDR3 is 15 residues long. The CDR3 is CASSRSGGEFNEQFF. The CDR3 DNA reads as TGTGCCAGCAGCCGCTCGGGGGGTGAATTCAATGAGCAGTTCTTC.

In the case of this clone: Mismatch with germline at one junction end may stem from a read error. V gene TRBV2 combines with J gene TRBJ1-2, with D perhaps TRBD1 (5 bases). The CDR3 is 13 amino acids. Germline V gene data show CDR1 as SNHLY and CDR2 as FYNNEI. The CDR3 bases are TGTGCCAGCAACCGTTGGACACGAACGAACTCACACTTC. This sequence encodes CASNRWTRTNSHF.

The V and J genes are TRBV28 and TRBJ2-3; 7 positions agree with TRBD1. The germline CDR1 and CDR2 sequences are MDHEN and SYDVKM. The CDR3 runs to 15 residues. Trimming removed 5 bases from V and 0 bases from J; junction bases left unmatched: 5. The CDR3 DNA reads TGTGCCAGCAGTGACCAGGACAGGAGCACAGATACGCAGTATTTT. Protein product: CASSDQDRSTDTQYF.

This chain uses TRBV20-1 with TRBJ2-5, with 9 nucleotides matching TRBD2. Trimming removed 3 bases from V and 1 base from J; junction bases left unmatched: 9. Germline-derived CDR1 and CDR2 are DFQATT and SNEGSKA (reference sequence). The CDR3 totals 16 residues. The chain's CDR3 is CSASGLAGLSQETQYF. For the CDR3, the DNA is TGCAGTGCTAGTGGGCTAGCGGGACTGTCCCAAGAGACCCAGTACTTC.

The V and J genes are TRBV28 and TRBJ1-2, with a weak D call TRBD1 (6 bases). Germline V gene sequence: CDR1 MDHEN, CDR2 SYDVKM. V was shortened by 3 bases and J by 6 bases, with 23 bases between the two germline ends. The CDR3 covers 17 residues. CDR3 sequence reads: CASSFDGRGRFWDGYTF. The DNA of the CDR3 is TGTGCCAGCAGTTTTGACGGCAGGGGTAGATTTTGGGATGGCTACACCTTC.

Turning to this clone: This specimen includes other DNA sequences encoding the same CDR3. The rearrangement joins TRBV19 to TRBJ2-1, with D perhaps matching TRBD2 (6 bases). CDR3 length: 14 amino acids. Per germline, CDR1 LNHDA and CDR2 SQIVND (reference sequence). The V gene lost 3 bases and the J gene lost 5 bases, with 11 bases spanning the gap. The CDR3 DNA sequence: TGTGCCAGTAGTATCGGGACGGGGGACAATGAGCAGTTCTTC. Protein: CASSIGTGDNEQFF.

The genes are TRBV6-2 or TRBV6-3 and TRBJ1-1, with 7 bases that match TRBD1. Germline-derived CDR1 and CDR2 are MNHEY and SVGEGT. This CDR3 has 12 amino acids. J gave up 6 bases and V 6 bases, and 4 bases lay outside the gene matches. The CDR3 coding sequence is TGTGCCAGCAGGCCTCAGGGGGCTGAAGCTTTCTTT. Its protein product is CASRPQGAEAFF.

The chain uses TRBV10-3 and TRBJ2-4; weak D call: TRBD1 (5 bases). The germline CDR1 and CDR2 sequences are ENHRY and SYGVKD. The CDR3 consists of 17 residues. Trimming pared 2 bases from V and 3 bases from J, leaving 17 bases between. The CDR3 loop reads CAISEASPTGNKNIQYF. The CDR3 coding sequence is TGTGCCATCAGTGAGGCCAGCCCAACAGGAAACAAAAACATTCAGTACTTC.